Listed below are T cell receptor beta chains from one sample, sequenced in a study of response to subunit inactivated influenza vaccine. TCRdb called the RT-PCR reads again in MiXCR, with one record for every CDR3 protein. The sample includes around 750,000 distinct CDR3 sequences, around 21% of them seen just once. This specimen consisted of PBMCs from blood, obtained roughly 5 days after vaccination. These receptors all stem from a man aged 50-59 years who received an inactivated influenza vaccine. CDR3s include the opening cysteine and the closing phenylalanine or tryptophan. D genes are given only for firm matches. A clone size is listed for some rows: how often the clone was seen (once, few, many), or a class if it is expanded.

cdr3_aa	cdr3_nt	d_call	j_call	v_call	clone_size
CASSSPGQGEGYTF	TGTGCCAGCAGCTCGCCGGGACAGGGGGAGGGCTACACCTTC	TRBD1	TRBJ1-2	TRBV6-1	many
CSVEDGGETQYF	TGCAGCGTTGAAGACGGGGGGGAGACCCAGTACTTC	TRBD2	TRBJ2-5	TRBV29-1	many
CASSQDRLAGGNEQFF	TGCGCCAGCAGCCAAGATCGGCTAGCGGGAGGAAATGAGCAGTTCTTC	TRBD2	TRBJ2-1	TRBV4-3	few
CRRQNTEAFF	TGCAGAAGACAGAACACTGAAGCTTTCTTT	-	TRBJ1-1	TRBV20-1	few
CASSLSGTRTGELFF	TGCGCCAGCAGCTTATCCGGGACTAGGACCGGGGAGCTGTTTTTT	TRBD2	TRBJ2-2	TRBV5-1	few
CSVAGGPGTDTQYF	TGCAGCGTAGCGGGAGGGCCTGGCACAGATACGCAGTATTTT	TRBD2	TRBJ2-3	TRBV29-1	-
CATSDPGLGLNTGELFF	TGTGCCACCAGTGACCCCGGACTGGGACTAAACACCGGGGAGCTGTTTTTT	TRBD2	TRBJ2-2	TRBV24-1	few
CAISERQGGRTEAFF	TGTGCCATCAGCGAAAGACAGGGGGGCCGGACTGAAGCTTTCTTT	TRBD1	TRBJ1-1	TRBV10-3	-
CASSRLAGFTDTQYF	TGTGCCAGCTCAAGACTAGCGGGGTTCACAGATACGCAGTATTTT	TRBD2	TRBJ2-3	TRBV18	few
CASSTGNQPQHF	TGTGCCAGCAGTACGGGTAATCAGCCCCAGCATTTT	-	TRBJ1-5	TRBV6-5	many
CATSDHTRGNEQFF	TGTGCCACCAGTGATCATACTAGAGGCAATGAGCAGTTCTTC	-	TRBJ2-1	TRBV24-1	-
CASSLPGLNIQYF	TGCGCCAGCAGCCTGCCGGGTTTAAACATTCAGTACTTC	-	TRBJ2-4	TRBV4-1	-
CAIRTSGGYEQYF	TGTGCCATCCGGACTAGCGGGGGCTACGAGCAGTACTTC	TRBD2	TRBJ2-7	TRBV10-3	-
CASSEDTTIYNEQFF	TGTGCCAGCAGTGAAGACACGACTATCTACAATGAGCAGTTCTTC	-	TRBJ2-1	TRBV6-1	-
CSARDPGGENAETQYF	TGCAGTGCTAGAGATCCCGGCGGGGAAAATGCGGAGACCCAGTACTTC	-	TRBJ2-5	TRBV20-1	few
CASRTGDHEQYF	TGTGCCAGCAGGACAGGGGACCACGAGCAGTACTTC	TRBD1	TRBJ2-7	TRBV7-9	few
CASSLGTGDGETQYF	TGTGCCAGCAGCTTAGGCACAGGGGACGGGGAGACCCAGTACTTC	TRBD1	TRBJ2-5	TRBV11-2	many
CASNVGVSRAEAFF	TGTGCCAGCAATGTTGGGGTTTCAAGGGCTGAAGCTTTCTTT	-	TRBJ1-1	TRBV19	few
CASSLYETGYTQYF	TGTGCCAGCAGCTTATACGAGACAGGGTATACGCAGTATTTT	TRBD1	TRBJ2-3	TRBV13	few
CASRSATDSTDTQYF	TGTGCCAGCAGGTCTGCGACAGATAGCACAGATACGCAGTATTTT	-	TRBJ2-3	TRBV6-1	-
CATSDPVAGGRNEQFF	TGTGCCACCAGTGACCCTGTAGCGGGGGGGCGCAATGAGCAGTTCTTC	TRBD2	TRBJ2-1	TRBV24-1	-
CSAREALGGAFYNEQFF	TGCAGTGCTAGAGAAGCGCTCGGGGGGGCGTTCTACAATGAGCAGTTCTTC	TRBD2	TRBJ2-1	TRBV20-1	few
CASSLRSGVETQYF	TGTGCCAGCAGTTTGCGGAGCGGGGTGGAGACCCAGTACTTC	TRBD2	TRBJ2-5	TRBV12-3/TRBV12-4	few